The entry below describes one TCR beta chain. The record originates from a study of blood T cell repertoires in COVID-19. Study-level background: There were acute and convalescent COVID-19 samples, and they came from the United States, Italy and Spain. Sample material is recorded as cDNA or gDNA derived from T cells, B-cell-depleted T cells, or PBMCs.

Per the original data handling: Amplification from reference gene primers served as the basis for estimated nucleated cell counts. This table comes from immunoSEQ multiplex PCR, and its TCRdb copy is limited to in-frame clones, with some not included. For V, J and clone size, that table is used; D and trimming come from the DNA. The sample holds 72,000 or so clones, around 83% seen once. Germline lookup yields CDR1 SGHTA and CDR2 FQGNSA. Trimming pared 3 bases from V and 6 bases from J, leaving 6 bases between. The CDR3 has 13 amino acids. This receptor was taken from a woman of 80 years or more with active or convalescent COVID-19. The chain has TRBV7-2 and TRBJ1-6; D uncertain. Sequenced input: peripheral blood. CDR3 bases: TGTGCCAGCAGCTTCTCCCTTAATTCACCCCTCCACTTT. It codes for CASSFSLNSPLHF.